Sequencing of this T cell receptor beta chain was carried out in a study of Graves' ophthalmopathy and Graves' hyperthyroidism. Study-level background: Specimen type is peripheral blood, obtained at initial diagnosis before any treatment.

The sequenced template was RNA, covering the TCR beta CDR3 region. A first-round RT-PCR used HTBI primers, followed by a second-round multiplex PCR. Each CDR3 protein is one row after TCRdb ran MiXCR on the multiplex PCR reads. This table holds 300,000 to 400,000 distinct CDR3 sequences, about a sixth found once. Hyperthyroidism patients had new diagnoses, durations under 2 months, and ages of 18 to 65. PBMCs were density-gradient isolated from approximately 10 ml fresh blood. Trimming shortened V by 3 bases and J by 2 bases, and 8 bases separated the two germline ends. Per the germline V gene, CDR1 is LNHDA and CDR2 is SQIVND (reference sequence). The CDR3 is made up of 14 amino acids.

The specimen sequenced was peripheral blood. The chain combines TRBV19 with TRBJ1-5; possibly TRBD1 for D (5 bases). This clonotype was sampled from an adult woman with stable Graves' hyperthyroidism. Here the CDR3 DNA reads TGTGCCAGTAGTATGAGGGACCGCAATCAGCCCCAGCATTTT. Its translation is CASSMRDRNQPQHF.